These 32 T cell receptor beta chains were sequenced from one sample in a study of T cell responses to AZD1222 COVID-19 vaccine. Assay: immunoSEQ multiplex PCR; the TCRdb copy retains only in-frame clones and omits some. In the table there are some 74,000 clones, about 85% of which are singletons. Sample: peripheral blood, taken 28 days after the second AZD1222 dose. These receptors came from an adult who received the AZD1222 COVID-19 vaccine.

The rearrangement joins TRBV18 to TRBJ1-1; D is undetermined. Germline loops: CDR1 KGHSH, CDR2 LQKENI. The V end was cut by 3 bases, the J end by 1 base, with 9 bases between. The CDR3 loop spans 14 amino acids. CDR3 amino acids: CASSPDQQNTEAFF. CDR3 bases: TGTGCCAGCTCACCTGATCAGCAGAACACTGAAGCTTTCTTT.

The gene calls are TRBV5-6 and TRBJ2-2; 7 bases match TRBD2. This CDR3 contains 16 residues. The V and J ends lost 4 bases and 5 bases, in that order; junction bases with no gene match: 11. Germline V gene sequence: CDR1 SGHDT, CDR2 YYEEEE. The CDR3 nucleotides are TGTGCCAGCAGCCCCTTTTACGGGAGGAATACCGGGGAGCTGTTTTTT. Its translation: CASSPFYGRNTGELFF.

The CDR3 is CASSLEREAMNTEAFF. Here the CDR3 DNA reads TGTGCCAGCAGCTTAGAACGCGAGGCCATGAACACTGAAGCTTTCTTT. The chain joins TRBV7-9 to TRBJ1-1; D uncertain. Trimming stripped 1 base from V and 0 bases from J, with 12 bases between. This CDR3 contains 16 residues. Germline V CDR1 and CDR2: SEHNR, FQNEAQ (reference sequence).

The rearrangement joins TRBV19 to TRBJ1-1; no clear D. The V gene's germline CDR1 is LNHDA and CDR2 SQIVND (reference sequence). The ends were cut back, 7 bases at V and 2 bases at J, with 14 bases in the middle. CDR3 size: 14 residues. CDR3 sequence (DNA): TGTGCCAGTACCCCCTCGGCCATTAACACTGAAGCTTTCTTT. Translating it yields CASTPSAINTEAFF.

The DNA for the CDR3 is TGTGCCAGCAGCTTGGGGGGACTGAGGTCACCCCTCCACTTT. Its protein product is CASSLGGLRSPLHF. The gene calls are TRBV7-9 and TRBJ1-6; a weak D match, TRBD1 (5 bases). Germline CDR1 SEHNR, CDR2 FQNEAQ (reference sequence). This CDR3 is built from 14 residues. V was pared by 3 bases and J by 10 bases, with 13 bases between.

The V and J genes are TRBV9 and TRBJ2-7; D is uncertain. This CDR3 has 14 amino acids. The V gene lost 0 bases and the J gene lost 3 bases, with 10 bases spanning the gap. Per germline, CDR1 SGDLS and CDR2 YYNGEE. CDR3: CASSVGEYGYEQYF. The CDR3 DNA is TGTGCCAGCAGCGTAGGAGAGTATGGCTACGAGCAGTACTTC.

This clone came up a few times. The CDR3 sequence: CASSQGENSPLHF. The CDR3 region has the DNA TGTGCCAGCAGCCAAGGGGAAAATTCACCCCTCCACTTT. The chain is built from TRBV3-1 (or the pseudogene TRBV3-2) and TRBJ1-6, with no clear D. V dropped 1 base and J dropped 7 bases, with 5 bases sitting between them. Per the germline V gene, CDR1 is LGHDT and CDR2 is YNNKEL (reference sequence). The CDR3 has 13 residues.

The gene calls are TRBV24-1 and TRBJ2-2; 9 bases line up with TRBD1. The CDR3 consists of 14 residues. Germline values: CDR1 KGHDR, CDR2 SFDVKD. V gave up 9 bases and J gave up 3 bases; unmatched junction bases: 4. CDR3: CATGDRGDTGELFF. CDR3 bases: TGTGCCACCGGAGACAGGGGGGACACCGGGGAGCTGTTTTTT.

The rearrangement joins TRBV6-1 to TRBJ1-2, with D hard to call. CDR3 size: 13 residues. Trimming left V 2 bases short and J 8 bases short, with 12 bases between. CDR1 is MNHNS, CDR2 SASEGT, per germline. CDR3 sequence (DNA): TGTGCCAGCAGTGAATTTGGTATCGGGGGCTACACCTTC. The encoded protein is CASSEFGIGGYTF.

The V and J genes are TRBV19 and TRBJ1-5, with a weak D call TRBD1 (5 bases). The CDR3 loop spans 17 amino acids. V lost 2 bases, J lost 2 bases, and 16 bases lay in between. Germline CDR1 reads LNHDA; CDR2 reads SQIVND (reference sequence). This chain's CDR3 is CASSIMWVGLGNQPQHF. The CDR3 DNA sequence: TGTGCCAGTAGTATAATGTGGGTGGGGCTGGGCAATCAGCCCCAGCATTTT.

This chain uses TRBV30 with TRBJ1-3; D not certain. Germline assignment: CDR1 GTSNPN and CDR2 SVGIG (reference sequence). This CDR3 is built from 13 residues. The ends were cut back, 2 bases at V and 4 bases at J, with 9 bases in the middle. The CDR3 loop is CAWSPKDGNTIYF. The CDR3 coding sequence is TGTGCCTGGAGTCCTAAAGACGGAAACACCATATATTTT.

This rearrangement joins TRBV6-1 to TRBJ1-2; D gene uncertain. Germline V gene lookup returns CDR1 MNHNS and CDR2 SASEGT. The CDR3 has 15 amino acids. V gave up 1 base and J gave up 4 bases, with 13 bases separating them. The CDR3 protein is CASSEDPILGYGYTF. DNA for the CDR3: TGTGCCAGCAGTGAAGACCCTATCCTTGGCTATGGCTACACCTTC.

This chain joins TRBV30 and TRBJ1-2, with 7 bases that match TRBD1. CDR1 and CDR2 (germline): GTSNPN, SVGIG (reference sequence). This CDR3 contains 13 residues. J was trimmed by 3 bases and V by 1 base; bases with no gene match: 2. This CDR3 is CAWSGQGYYGYTF. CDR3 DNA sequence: TGTGCCTGGAGTGGACAGGGTTACTATGGCTACACCTTC. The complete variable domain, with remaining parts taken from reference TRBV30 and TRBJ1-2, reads SQTIHQWPATLVQPVGSPLSLECTVEGTSNPNLYWYRQAAGRGLQLLFYSVGIGQISSEVPQNLSASRPQDRQFILSSKKLLLSDSGFYLCAWSGQGYYGYTFGSGTRLTVV.

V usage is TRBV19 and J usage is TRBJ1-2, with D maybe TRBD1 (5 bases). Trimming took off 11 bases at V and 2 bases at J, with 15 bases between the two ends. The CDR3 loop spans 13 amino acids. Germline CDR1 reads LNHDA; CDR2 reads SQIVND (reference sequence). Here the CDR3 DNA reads TGTGCCCCGTGGGCAGGGACCAACTATGGCTACACCTTC. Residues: CAPWAGTNYGYTF.

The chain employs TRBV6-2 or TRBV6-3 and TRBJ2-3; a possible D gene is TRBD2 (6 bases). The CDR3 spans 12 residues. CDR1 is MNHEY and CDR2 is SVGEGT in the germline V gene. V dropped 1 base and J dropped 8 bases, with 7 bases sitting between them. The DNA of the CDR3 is TGTGCCAGCAGTTACTTGGGGGGTACGCAGTATTTT. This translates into CASSYLGGTQYF.

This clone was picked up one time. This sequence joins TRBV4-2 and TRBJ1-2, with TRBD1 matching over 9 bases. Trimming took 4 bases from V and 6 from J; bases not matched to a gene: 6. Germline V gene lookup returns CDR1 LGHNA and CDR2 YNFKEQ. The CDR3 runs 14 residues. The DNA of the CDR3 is TGTGCCAGCAGCCGATCCGGGACAGGGAATGGCTACACCTTC. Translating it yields CASSRSGTGNGYTF.

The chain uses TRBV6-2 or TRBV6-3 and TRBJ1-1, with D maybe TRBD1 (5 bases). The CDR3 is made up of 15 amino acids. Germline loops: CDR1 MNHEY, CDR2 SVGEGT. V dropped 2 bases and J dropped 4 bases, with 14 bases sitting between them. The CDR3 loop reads CASSYRRGAGTEAFF. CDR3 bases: TGTGCCAGCAGTTACCGTCGAGGGGCGGGCACTGAAGCTTTCTTT.

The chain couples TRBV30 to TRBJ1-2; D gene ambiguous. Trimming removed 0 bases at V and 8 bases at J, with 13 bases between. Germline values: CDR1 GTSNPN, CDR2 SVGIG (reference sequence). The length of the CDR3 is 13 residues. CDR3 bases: TGTGCCTGGAGTGTAGTTTGGGGTAACGGCTACACCTTC. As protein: CAWSVVWGNGYTF.

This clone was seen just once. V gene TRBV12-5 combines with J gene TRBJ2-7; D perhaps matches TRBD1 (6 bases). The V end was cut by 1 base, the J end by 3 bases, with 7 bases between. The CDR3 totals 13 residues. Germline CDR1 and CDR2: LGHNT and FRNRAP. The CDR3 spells CASGLETGYEQYF. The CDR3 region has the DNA TGTGCTAGTGGTTTGGAGACAGGCTACGAGCAGTACTTC.

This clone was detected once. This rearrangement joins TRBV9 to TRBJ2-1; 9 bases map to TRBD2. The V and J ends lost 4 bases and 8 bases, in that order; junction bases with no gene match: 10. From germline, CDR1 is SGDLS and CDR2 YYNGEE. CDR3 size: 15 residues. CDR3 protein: CASSPQGGRADEQFF. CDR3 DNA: TGTGCCAGCAGCCCCCAAGGCGGGAGGGCAGATGAGCAGTTCTTC.

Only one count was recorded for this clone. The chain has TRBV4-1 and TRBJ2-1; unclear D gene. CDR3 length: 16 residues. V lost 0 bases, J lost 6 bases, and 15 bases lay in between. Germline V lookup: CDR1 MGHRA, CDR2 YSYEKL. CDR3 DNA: TGCGCCAGCAGCCAAGATGTGGCAGCGATACGCAATGAGCAGTTCTTC. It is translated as CASSQDVAAIRNEQFF.

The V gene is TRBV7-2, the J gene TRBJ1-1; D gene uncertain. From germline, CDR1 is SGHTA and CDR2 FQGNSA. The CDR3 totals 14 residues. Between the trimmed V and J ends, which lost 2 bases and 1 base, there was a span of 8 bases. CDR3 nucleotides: TGTGCCAGCAGCTTACAGCCACAGAACACTGAAGCTTTCTTT. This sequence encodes CASSLQPQNTEAFF.

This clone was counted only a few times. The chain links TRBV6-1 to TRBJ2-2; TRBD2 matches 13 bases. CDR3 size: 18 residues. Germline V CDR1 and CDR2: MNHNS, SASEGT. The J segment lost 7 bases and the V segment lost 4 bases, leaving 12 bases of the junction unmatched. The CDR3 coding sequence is TGTGCCAGCAGTGCCCGACTAGCGGGAGGCACCCTCGGCGGGGAGCTGTTTTTT. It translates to CASSARLAGGTLGGELFF.

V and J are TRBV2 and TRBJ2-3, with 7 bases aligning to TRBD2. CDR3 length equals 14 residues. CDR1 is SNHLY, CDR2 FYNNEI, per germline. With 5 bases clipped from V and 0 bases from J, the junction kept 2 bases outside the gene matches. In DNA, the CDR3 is TGTGCCAGCAGTTGGCGGGGGAGCACAGATACGCAGTATTTT. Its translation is CASSWRGSTDTQYF.

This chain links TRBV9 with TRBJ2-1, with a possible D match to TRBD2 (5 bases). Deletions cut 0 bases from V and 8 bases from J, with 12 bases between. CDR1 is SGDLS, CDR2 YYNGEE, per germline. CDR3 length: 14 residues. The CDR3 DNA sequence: TGTGCCAGCAGCGTAGATGAAGCGGTGGATGAGCAGTTCTTC. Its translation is CASSVDEAVDEQFF. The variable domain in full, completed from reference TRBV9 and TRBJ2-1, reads DSGVTQTPKHLITATGQRVTLRCSPRSGDLSVYWYQQSLDQGLQFLIQYYNGEERAKGNILERFSAQQFPDLHSELNLSSLELGDSALYFCASSVDEAVDEQFFGPGTRLTVL.

The CDR3 DNA is TGTGCCAGCAGTACAGGGAACCAAGAGACCCAGTACTTC. Protein product: CASSTGNQETQYF. The chain uses TRBV6-5 and TRBJ2-5; maybe TRBD1 (6 bases). V dropped 5 bases and J dropped 0 bases, with 7 bases sitting between them. The germline V gene has CDR1 MNHEY and CDR2 SVGAGI. The CDR3 has 13 amino acids.

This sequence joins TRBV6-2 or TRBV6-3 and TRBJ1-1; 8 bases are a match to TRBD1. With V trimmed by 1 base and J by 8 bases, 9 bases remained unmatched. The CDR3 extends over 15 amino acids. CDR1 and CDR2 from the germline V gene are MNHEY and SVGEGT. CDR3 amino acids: CASSYFGAGGLEAFF. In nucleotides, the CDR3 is TGTGCCAGCAGTTACTTTGGGGCAGGGGGCCTCGAAGCTTTCTTT.

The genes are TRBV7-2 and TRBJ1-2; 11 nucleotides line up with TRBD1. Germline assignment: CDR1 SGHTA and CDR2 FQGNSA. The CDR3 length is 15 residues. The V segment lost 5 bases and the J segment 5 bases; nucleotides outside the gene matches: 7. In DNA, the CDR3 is TGTGCCAGCAGCCCCGGGACAGGGGGTTCGTATGGCTACACCTTC. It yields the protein CASSPGTGGSYGYTF.

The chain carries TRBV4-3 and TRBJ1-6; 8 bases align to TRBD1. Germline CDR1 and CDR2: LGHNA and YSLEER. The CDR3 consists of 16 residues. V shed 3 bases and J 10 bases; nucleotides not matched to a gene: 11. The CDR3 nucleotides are TGCGCCAGCAGCCATAGACAGGGGAGCGGAGGATCACCCCTCCACTTT. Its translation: CASSHRQGSGGSPLHF.

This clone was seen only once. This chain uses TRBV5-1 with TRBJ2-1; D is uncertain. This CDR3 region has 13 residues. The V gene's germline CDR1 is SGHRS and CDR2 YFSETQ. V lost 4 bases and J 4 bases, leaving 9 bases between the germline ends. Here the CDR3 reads CASSPGSYNEQFF. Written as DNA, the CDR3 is TGCGCCAGCAGCCCTGGAAGTTACAATGAGCAGTTCTTC.

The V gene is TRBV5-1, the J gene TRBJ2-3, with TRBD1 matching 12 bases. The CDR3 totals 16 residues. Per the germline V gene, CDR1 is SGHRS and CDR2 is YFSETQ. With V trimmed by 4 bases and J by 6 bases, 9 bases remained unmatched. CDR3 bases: TGCGCCAGCAGCCCCACCGGGACAGGGGGCGCGGATACGCAGTATTTT. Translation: CASSPTGTGGADTQYF.

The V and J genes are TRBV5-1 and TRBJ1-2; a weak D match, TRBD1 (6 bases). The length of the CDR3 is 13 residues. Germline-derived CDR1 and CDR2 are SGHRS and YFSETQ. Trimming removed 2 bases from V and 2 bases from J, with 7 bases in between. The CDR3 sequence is CASSLQGNYGYTF. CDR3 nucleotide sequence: TGCGCCAGCAGCTTACAGGGCAACTATGGCTACACCTTC.